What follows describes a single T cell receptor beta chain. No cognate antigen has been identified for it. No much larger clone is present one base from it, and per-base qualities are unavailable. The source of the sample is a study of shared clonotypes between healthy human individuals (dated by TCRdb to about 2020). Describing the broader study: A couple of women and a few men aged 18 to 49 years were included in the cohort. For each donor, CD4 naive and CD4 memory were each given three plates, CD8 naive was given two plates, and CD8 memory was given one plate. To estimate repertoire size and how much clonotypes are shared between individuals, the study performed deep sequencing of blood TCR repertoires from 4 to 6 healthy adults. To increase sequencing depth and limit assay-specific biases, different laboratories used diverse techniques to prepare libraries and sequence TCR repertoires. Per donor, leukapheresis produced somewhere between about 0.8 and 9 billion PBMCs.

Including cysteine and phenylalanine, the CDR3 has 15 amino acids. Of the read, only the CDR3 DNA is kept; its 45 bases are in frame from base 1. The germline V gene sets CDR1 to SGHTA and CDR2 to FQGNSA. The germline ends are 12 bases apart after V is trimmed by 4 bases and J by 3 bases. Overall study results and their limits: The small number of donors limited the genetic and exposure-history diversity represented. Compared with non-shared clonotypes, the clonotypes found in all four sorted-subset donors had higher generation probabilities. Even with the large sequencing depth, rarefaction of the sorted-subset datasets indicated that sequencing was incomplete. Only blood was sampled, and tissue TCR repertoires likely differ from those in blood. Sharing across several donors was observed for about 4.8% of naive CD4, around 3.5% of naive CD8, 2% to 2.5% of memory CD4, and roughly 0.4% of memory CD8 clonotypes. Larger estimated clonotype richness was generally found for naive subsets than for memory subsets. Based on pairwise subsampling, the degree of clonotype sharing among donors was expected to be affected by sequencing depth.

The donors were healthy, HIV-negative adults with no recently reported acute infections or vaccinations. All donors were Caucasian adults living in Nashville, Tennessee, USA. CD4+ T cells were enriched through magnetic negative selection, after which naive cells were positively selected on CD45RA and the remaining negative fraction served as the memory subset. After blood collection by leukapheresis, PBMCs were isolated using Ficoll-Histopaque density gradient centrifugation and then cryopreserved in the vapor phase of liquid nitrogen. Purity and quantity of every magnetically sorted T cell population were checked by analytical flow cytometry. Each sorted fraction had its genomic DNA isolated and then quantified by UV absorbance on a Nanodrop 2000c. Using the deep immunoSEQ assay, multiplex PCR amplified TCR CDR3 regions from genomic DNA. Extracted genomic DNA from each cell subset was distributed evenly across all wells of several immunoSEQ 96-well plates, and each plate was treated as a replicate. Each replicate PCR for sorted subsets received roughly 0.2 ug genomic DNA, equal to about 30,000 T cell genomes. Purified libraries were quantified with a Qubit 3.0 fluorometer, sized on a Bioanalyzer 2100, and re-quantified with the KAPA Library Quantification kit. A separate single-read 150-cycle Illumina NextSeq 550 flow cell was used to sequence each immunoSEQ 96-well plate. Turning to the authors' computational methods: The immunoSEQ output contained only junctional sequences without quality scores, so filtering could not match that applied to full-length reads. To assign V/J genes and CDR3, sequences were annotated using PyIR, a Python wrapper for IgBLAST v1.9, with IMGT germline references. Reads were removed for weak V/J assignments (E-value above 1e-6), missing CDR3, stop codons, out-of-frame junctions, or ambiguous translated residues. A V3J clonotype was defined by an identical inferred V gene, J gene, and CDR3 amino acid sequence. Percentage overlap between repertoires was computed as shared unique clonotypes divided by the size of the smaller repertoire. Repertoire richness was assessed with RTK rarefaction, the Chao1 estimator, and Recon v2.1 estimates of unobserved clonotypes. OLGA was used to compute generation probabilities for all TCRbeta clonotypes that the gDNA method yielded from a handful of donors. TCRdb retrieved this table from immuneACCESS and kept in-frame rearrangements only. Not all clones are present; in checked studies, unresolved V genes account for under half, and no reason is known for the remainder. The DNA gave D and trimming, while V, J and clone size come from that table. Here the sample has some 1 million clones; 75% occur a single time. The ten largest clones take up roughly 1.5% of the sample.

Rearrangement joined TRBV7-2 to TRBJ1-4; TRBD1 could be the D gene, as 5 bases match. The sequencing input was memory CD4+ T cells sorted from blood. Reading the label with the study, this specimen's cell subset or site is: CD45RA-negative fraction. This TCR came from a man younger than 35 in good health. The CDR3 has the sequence CASSYSLGANEKLFF. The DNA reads TGTGCCAGCAGCTACTCCTTGGGGGCTAATGAAAAACTGTTTTTT.